One and the same sample provided the 11 T cell receptor beta chains below, sequenced in a study of blood T cell repertoires in COVID-19. TCRdb keeps only in-frame clones here, not all; method: immunoSEQ multiplex PCR. The profile covers 300,000 to 350,000 clones, with about nine tenths appearing a single time and around 6.6% taken by the ten largest. The sequencing sample was made of peripheral blood. These receptors originate from a woman in her 70s with COVID-19, enrolled during active disease.

With respect to this clone: Other DNA sequences from this sample encode an identical CDR3 as well. This chain joins TRBV12-3 or TRBV12-4 and TRBJ2-2; D is uncertain. The ends were cut back, 1 base at V and 8 bases at J, with 5 bases in the middle. The CDR3 has 12 amino acids. The CDR3 region is CASSLDLGELFF. CDR3 coding DNA: TGTGCCAGCAGTTTAGACCTAGGGGAGCTGTTTTTT.

The chain carries TRBV7-9 and TRBJ1-1; no clear D. Trimming left V 2 bases short and J 2 bases short, with 9 bases between. CDR3 length equals 14 residues. Germline CDR1 reads SEHNR; CDR2 reads FQNEAQ (reference sequence). The DNA for the CDR3 is TGTGCCAGCAGCTTAATACGGGGTAACACTGAAGCTTTCTTT. This sequence encodes CASSLIRGNTEAFF.

J is TRBJ1-2 and V is TRBV12-3 or TRBV12-4; 8 bases match TRBD1. Trimming at V came to 5 bases and at J to 8 bases, leaving 7 bases not matched to a gene. This CDR3 is built from 13 residues. This chain's CDR3 is CASSLDREAGYTF. In DNA, the CDR3 is TGTGCCAGCAGTCTGGACAGGGAAGCCGGCTACACCTTC.

V usage is TRBV18 and J usage is TRBJ1-1; TRBD1 matches 9 bases. There are 13 residues in the CDR3. CDR1 is KGHSH and CDR2 is LQKENI in the germline V gene. V was clipped by 3 bases and J by 6 bases; unmatched bases: 2. As DNA, the CDR3 is TGTGCCAGCTCACCGGACAGGGGAGCTGAAGCTTTCTTT. This encodes CASSPDRGAEAFF.

The V call is TRBV9, the J call TRBJ1-5; 9 bases match TRBD1. CDR3 size: 15 residues. J was trimmed by 4 bases and V by 3 bases; bases with no gene match: 5. CDR1 SGDLS and CDR2 YYNGEE come from the germline V gene. The CDR3 here is CASSASGTGNQPQHF. CDR3 bases: TGTGCCAGCAGCGCATCCGGGACAGGGAATCAGCCCCAGCATTTT.

CDR3 sequence (DNA): TGTGCCAGCACCGAACAGGGTAGAGGTGAAAAACTGTTTTTT. Encoded protein: CASTEQGRGEKLFF. This rearrangement joins TRBV5-4 to TRBJ1-4; the D gene is possibly TRBD1 (6 bases). This CDR3 region has 14 residues. Germline CDR1 reads SGHNT; CDR2 reads YYREEE (reference sequence). V was shortened by 6 bases and J by 7 bases, with 16 bases between the two germline ends.

This clone was observed a handful of times. This chain uses TRBV5-1 with TRBJ1-1, with 11 nucleotides matching TRBD1. The CDR3 is 16 amino acids. V shed 4 bases, J shed 1 base, and the junction held 6 bases outside the gene matches. CDR1 SGHRS and CDR2 YFSETQ come from the germline V gene. The CDR3 DNA is TGCGCCAGCAGCCCGAGGACAGGGGGCACGAACACTGAAGCTTTCTTT. Its translation: CASSPRTGGTNTEAFF.

The gene calls are TRBV27 and TRBJ1-2; D uncertain. Germline-derived CDR1 and CDR2 are MNHEY and SMNVEV (reference sequence). CDR3 size: 14 residues. Trimming left V 0 bases short and J 7 bases short, with 12 bases between. DNA of the CDR3: TGTGCCAGCAGTTTATCAGAGGGTTTGAGTGGCTACACCTTC. Translation: CASSLSEGLSGYTF.

V and J are TRBV27 and TRBJ2-7; D perhaps matches TRBD1 (6 bases). The V and J ends lost 5 bases and 4 bases respectively, with 15 bases between them. This CDR3 contains 14 residues. CDR1 is MNHEY, CDR2 SMNVEV, per germline (reference sequence). CDR3 DNA: TGTGCCAGCAGTAGGTCGGGTCAGGGGTACGAGCAGTACTTC. Protein: CASSRSGQGYEQYF.

The V call is TRBV6-5, the J call TRBJ2-5, with 7 bases aligning to TRBD2. The CDR3 contains 15 residues. Germline loops: CDR1 MNHEY, CDR2 SVGAGI. V lost 2 bases to trimming and J lost 5 bases; unmatched junction nucleotides: 8. This chain's CDR3 is CASSYAGVPEETQYF. The DNA of the CDR3 is TGTGCCAGCAGTTACGCGGGGGTTCCGGAGGAGACCCAGTACTTC.

The chain couples TRBV10-3 to TRBJ1-1; maybe TRBD1 (5 bases). This CDR3 region has 13 residues. Trimming took 3 bases from V and 3 from J, leaving 8 bases between them. CDR1 and CDR2 from the germline V gene are ENHRY and SYGVKD. The CDR3 DNA is TGTGCCATCAGTGATGGGGGGGACACTGAAGCTTTCTTT. Amino acid sequence: CAISDGGDTEAFF.